The 5 T cell receptor beta chains in this list originate from one sample, sequenced in a study of blood T cells in healthy people across ages. Through a sample-barcoded 5' primer and a J-beta primer mix, a second PCR was run for roughly 6 to 12 cycles. From the 5' RACE reads, TCRdb called clonotypes with MiXCR, one entry per CDR3 protein. Of 600,000 to 1,000,000 distinct CDR3 sequences detected, 58% appear once; the ten largest clones hold about 20%. The specimen sequenced was blood. These receptors were taken from a man aged 30 to 39 in good health.

The rearrangement uses TRBV15 and TRBJ2-7, with TRBD1 matching over 9 bases. CDR1 and CDR2 from the germline V gene are LNHNV and YYDKDF (reference sequence). V was pared by 2 bases and J by 7 bases, with 6 bases of the junction left unmatched. The CDR3 runs 14 residues. DNA for the CDR3: TGTGCCACCAGCAGAAGGGACAGGGAGGAGGAGCAGTACTTC. This gives the protein CATSRRDREEEQYF.

J is TRBJ2-3 and V is TRBV4-2, with D tentatively TRBD2 (6 bases). The CDR3 has 15 amino acids. V shed 4 bases and J shed 2 bases, with 13 bases lying between them. Germline V gene sequence: CDR1 LGHNA, CDR2 YNFKEQ. The chain's CDR3 is CASSPRDWATDTQYF. The CDR3 nucleotides are TGTGCCAGCAGCCCCCGGGACTGGGCCACAGATACGCAGTATTTT.

This clonotype was recorded a few times. The chain is built from TRBV12-3 or TRBV12-4 and TRBJ2-5; 7 bases are a match to TRBD1. Trimming at V came to 6 bases and at J to 2 bases, leaving 12 bases not matched to a gene. CDR3 length: 16 amino acids. CDR3 region: CASRSRPGTAQETQYF. CDR3 sequence (DNA): TGTGCCAGCAGATCCCGCCCCGGGACAGCTCAAGAGACCCAGTACTTC.

This clonotype came up a few times. The chain links TRBV27 to TRBJ2-5; D not certain. CDR1 is MNHEY, CDR2 SMNVEV, per germline (reference sequence). The germline V and J ends were trimmed by 1 base and 2 bases, with 8 bases remaining between them. This CDR3 has 14 residues. CDR3 loop: CASSLWNGQETQYF. CDR3 sequence (DNA): TGTGCCAGCAGTTTATGGAACGGACAAGAGACCCAGTACTTC.

This clonotype was seen only a few times. The chain combines TRBV9 with TRBJ1-2, with D tentatively TRBD1 (5 bases). The CDR3 runs to 11 residues. From germline, CDR1 is SGDLS and CDR2 YYNGEE. Trimming removed 7 bases from V and 6 bases from J, with 10 bases in between. The CDR3 region is CASWSGHGYTF. Written as DNA, the CDR3 is TGTGCCAGCTGGTCAGGGCATGGCTACACCTTC. Looking up the rest from reference TRBV9 and TRBJ1-2 gives the full variable domain: DSGVTQTPKHLITATGQRVTLRCSPRSGDLSVYWYQQSLDQGLQFLIQYYNGEERAKGNILERFSAQQFPDLHSELNLSSLELGDSALYFCASWSGHGYTFGSGTRLTVV.